This TCR beta chain was sequenced in a study of control samples from healthy donors and cancer patients. The protocol was immunoSEQ multiplex PCR, while the TCRdb copy is restricted to in-frame clones and leaves out a portion. The table includes under 200,000 clones, approximately 94% detected once. The clonotype comes from a woman aged 40 to 49 in good health. Sequencing was done on a sample of blood.

CDR3 coding DNA: TGCAGCGTTGAGGCCAGGGGGGTCGGGGAGACCCAGTACTTC. Encoded protein: CSVEARGVGETQYF. The chain couples TRBV29-1 to TRBJ2-5, with D perhaps TRBD1 (7 bases). The germline gives CDR1 SQVTM, CDR2 ANQGSEA. The V gene lost 3 bases and the J gene lost 5 bases, with 16 bases spanning the gap. This CDR3 is 14 amino acids long.